This T cell receptor (beta chain) was obtained from a study of cytomegalovirus exposure and HLA in healthy donors. This clone occurred once. TCRdb's copy holds only in-frame clones and misses some; the assay was immunoSEQ multiplex PCR. The sample records 160,000 or so clones, approximately 80% being singletons. Germline loops: CDR1 SGHNT, CDR2 YYREEE (reference sequence). The CDR3 sequence is 13 residues long. The V segment lost 6 bases and the J segment 4 bases; nucleotides outside the gene matches: 6. Material: PBMCs. The gene calls are TRBV5-4 and TRBJ1-2, with TRBD1 matching 7 bases. This receptor was taken from a man aged 30 to 45 in good health and CMV-seropositive. CDR3 DNA: TGTGCCAGCATTGGTGCAGGGGGCTATGGCTACACCTTC. Its protein is CASIGAGGYGYTF.